Presented here are 21 T cell receptor beta chains from one specimen sequenced in a study of blood T cell repertoires in COVID-19. Data came from immunoSEQ multiplex PCR; TCRdb stores just in-frame clones and leaves some out. Of roughly 160,000 clones listed, around 82% are singletons. Sequences were obtained from peripheral blood. The origin of the receptors is a woman of 80 years or more with active or convalescent COVID-19.

The V and J genes are TRBV6-5 and TRBJ1-1; 9 nucleotides align to TRBD1. This CDR3 has 14 residues. The germline V gene encodes CDR1 MNHEY and CDR2 SVGAGI. J was trimmed by 1 base and V by 6 bases; bases with no gene match: 3. CDR3 residues: CASRTGGPNTEAFF. The CDR3 DNA follows: TGTGCCAGCAGGACAGGGGGTCCGAACACTGAAGCTTTCTTT.

This chain joins TRBV7-8 and TRBJ2-1; the D gene is possibly TRBD2 (6 bases). CDR3 length equals 13 residues. With 2 bases removed from V and 4 bases from J, the gap between germline ends came to 6 bases. In germline, CDR1 is SGHVS, CDR2 FQNEAQ. CDR3 sequence: CASSLRGYNEQFF. The CDR3 nucleotides read TGTGCCAGCAGCTTACGGGGGTACAATGAGCAGTTCTTC.

The gene calls are TRBV6-5 and TRBJ1-1; tentatively, D is TRBD1 (6 bases). Germline-derived CDR1 and CDR2 are MNHEY and SVGAGI. V lost 1 base and J 5 bases, leaving 11 bases between the germline ends. There are 14 residues in the CDR3. In DNA, the CDR3 is TGTGCCAGCAGTTACTTCACAGGGTCAACTGAAGCTTTCTTT. It specifies CASSYFTGSTEAFF.

This clone was detected a few times. The CDR3 loop is CASSSYVGASGNTIYF. The CDR3 DNA sequence: TGTGCCAGCAGTTCCTATGTAGGGGCATCTGGAAACACCATATATTTT. This sequence joins TRBV28 and TRBJ1-3, with a tentative D call TRBD1 (5 bases). Germline CDR1 MDHEN, CDR2 SYDVKM. This CDR3 is 16 amino acids long. V was trimmed by 4 bases and J by 1 base, leaving 14 bases between them.

The V gene is TRBV11-2, the J gene TRBJ2-5; perhaps TRBD1 as D (6 bases). CDR1 is SGHAT and CDR2 is FQNNGV in the germline V gene. The CDR3 length is 14 residues. The V end was cut by 5 bases, the J end by 1 base, with 11 bases between. The CDR3 DNA reads as TGTGCCAGCAGCCCGACAGGCTTCCAAGAGACCCAGTACTTC. This translates into CASSPTGFQETQYF.

The chain combines TRBV6-5 with TRBJ2-2; D uncertain. The V and J ends lost 6 bases and 5 bases respectively, with 10 bases between them. The germline CDR1 and CDR2 sequences are MNHEY and SVGAGI. The CDR3 has 13 amino acids. CDR3 sequence reads: CASRSVVTGELFF. In DNA form, the CDR3 reads TGTGCCAGCAGGAGTGTCGTTACCGGGGAGCTGTTTTTT.

The CDR3: CSPLLGEQRECEQYF. As DNA, the CDR3 is TGCAGCCCCTTGCTGGGAGAGCAGCGGGAGTGCGAGCAGTACTTC. The V call is TRBV29-1, the J call TRBJ2-7, with 8 positions matching TRBD2. V trimming: 8 bases; J trimming: 6 bases; junction bases outside the gene matches: 18. The CDR3 runs 15 residues. The germline gives CDR1 SQVTM, CDR2 ANQGSEA.

A note on this clone: The sample has other DNA sequences that encode this CDR3 too. The V call is TRBV12-3 or TRBV12-4, the J call TRBJ2-1; perhaps TRBD1 as D (5 bases). V was cut by 6 bases and J by 8 bases, with 8 bases left in between. The CDR3 is made up of 11 amino acids. This chain's CDR3 is CASSLRDEQFF. In DNA form, the CDR3 reads TGTGCCAGCAGCCTCAGGGATGAGCAGTTCTTC.

This rearrangement joins TRBV27 to TRBJ1-6; D remains ambiguous. Germline CDR1 is MNHEY and CDR2 is SMNVEV (reference sequence). Deletions cut 3 bases from V and 6 bases from J, with 9 bases between. CDR3 size: 14 residues. CDR3 DNA: TGTGCCAGCAGTTTTCGACAACTTAATTCACCCCTCCACTTT. Its translation is CASSFRQLNSPLHF.

This clone was detected once. The genes are TRBV11-2 and TRBJ2-3; 11 bases are a match to TRBD2. Germline assignment: CDR1 SGHAT and CDR2 FQNNGV. This CDR3 is 16 amino acids long. V lost 5 bases, J lost 4 bases, and 8 bases stayed unmatched. The CDR3 nucleotides read TGTGCCAGCAGCGCCAGACTAGCGGGAATCCCAGATACGCAGTATTTT. Amino acid sequence: CASSARLAGIPDTQYF.

J is TRBJ2-5 and V is TRBV7-7; D gene unclear. This CDR3 is built from 13 residues. Germline CDR1 reads SSHAT; CDR2 reads FNYEAQ (reference sequence). Trimming cost V 5 bases and J 5 bases, with 12 bases left between them. CDR3 amino acids: CASSPPAVETQYF. Written as DNA, the CDR3 is TGTGCCAGCAGCCCGCCGGCGGTCGAGACCCAGTACTTC.

The V gene is TRBV3-1 (or the pseudogene TRBV3-2), the J gene TRBJ2-7, with 7 positions matching TRBD2. V shed 0 bases and J 2 bases; nucleotides not matched to a gene: 4. Germline V lookup: CDR1 LGHDT, CDR2 YNNKEL (reference sequence). The CDR3 consists of 15 residues. Here the CDR3 reads CASSQDRGETYEQYF. CDR3 nucleotides: TGTGCCAGCAGCCAAGATCGGGGGGAGACCTACGAGCAGTACTTC.

This clone was seen only once. The chain carries TRBV6-6 and TRBJ2-7; no clear D. Deletions cut 6 bases from V and 8 bases from J, with 14 bases between. CDR3 length: 12 amino acids. CDR1 MNHNY and CDR2 SVGAGI come from the germline V gene (reference sequence). CDR3 in amino acids: CASRDPDVQQYF. As DNA, the CDR3 is TGTGCCAGCAGAGATCCAGATGTGCAGCAGTACTTC.

The J gene is TRBJ1-1, the V gene TRBV2; D gene unclear. CDR1 is SNHLY and CDR2 is FYNNEI in the germline V gene. V lost 4 bases and J lost 3, with 12 bases in between. The CDR3 totals 14 residues. Here the CDR3 reads CASSGILRDTEAFF. The CDR3 coding sequence is TGTGCCAGCAGTGGAATTCTCCGGGACACTGAAGCTTTCTTT.

V gene TRBV10-2 combines with J gene TRBJ1-5; TRBD1 aligns across 9 bases. The CDR3 loop spans 17 amino acids. The V segment lost 4 bases and the J segment 4 bases; nucleotides outside the gene matches: 11. The germline CDR1 and CDR2 sequences are WSHSY and SAAADI. In DNA, the CDR3 is TGCGCCAGCAGTGCCCCGACCGGGACAGGGACTAATCAGCCCCAGCATTTT. Translating gives CASSAPTGTGTNQPQHF.

The genes are TRBV3-1 (or the pseudogene TRBV3-2) and TRBJ1-4, with TRBD1 identical over 7 bases. V gave up 5 bases and J gave up 8 bases; unmatched junction bases: 8. In germline, CDR1 is LGHDT, CDR2 YNNKEL (reference sequence). The CDR3 runs to 14 residues. The DNA for the CDR3 is TGTGCCAGCAGCACGACAGGGCGGGGAGAAAAACTGTTTTTT. This codes for CASSTTGRGEKLFF.

This rearrangement joins TRBV27 to TRBJ2-7; the D gene is possibly TRBD2 (6 bases). The V gene lost 1 base and the J gene lost 4 bases, with 11 bases spanning the gap. Per germline, CDR1 MNHEY and CDR2 SMNVEV (reference sequence). The CDR3 has 14 amino acids. The CDR3 sequence is CASSLWGEGYEQYF. The CDR3 DNA reads as TGTGCCAGCAGTTTATGGGGGGAAGGGTACGAGCAGTACTTC.

This sequence joins TRBV18 and TRBJ2-7; D may be TRBD1 (6 bases). Looked up from germline, CDR1 is KGHSH and CDR2 is LQKENI. The V and J ends lost 2 bases and 5 bases respectively, with 10 bases between them. The CDR3 runs to 13 residues. This CDR3 is CASSPNRVNEQYF. The DNA for the CDR3 is TGTGCCAGCTCACCAAACAGGGTAAACGAGCAGTACTTC.

The V and J genes are TRBV18 and TRBJ1-3, with 10 bases aligning to TRBD1. Germline CDR1 is KGHSH and CDR2 is LQKENI. Trimming removed 3 bases from V and 8 bases from J; junction bases left unmatched: 7. There are 15 residues in the CDR3. The CDR3 bases are TGTGCCAGCTCACCCCCGGGACAGGGGCAGTACACCATATATTTT. This codes for CASSPPGQGQYTIYF.

The sample holds a few counts of this clone. The chain employs TRBV7-3 and TRBJ1-2; 8 bases are a match to TRBD1. The CDR3 is 14 amino acids. Per germline, CDR1 SGHTA and CDR2 FQGTGA. V trimming: 2 bases; J trimming: 5 bases; junction bases outside the gene matches: 4. The CDR3 DNA follows: TGTGCCAGCAGCTTAGATGGGACAGGATATGGCTACACCTTC. Its protein is CASSLDGTGYGYTF.

The chain recombines TRBV6-2 or TRBV6-3 with TRBJ2-7; TRBD2 agrees at 9 bases. The V gene end was trimmed by 5 bases and the J gene end by 5 bases; junction bases not matched to a gene: 13. The CDR3 extends over 16 amino acids. Germline values: CDR1 MNHEY, CDR2 SVGEGT. In nucleotides, the CDR3 is TGTGCCAGCAGTCGACCCCCAAGCGGGAGGTTCCACGAGCAGTACTTC. Translating gives CASSRPPSGRFHEQYF.